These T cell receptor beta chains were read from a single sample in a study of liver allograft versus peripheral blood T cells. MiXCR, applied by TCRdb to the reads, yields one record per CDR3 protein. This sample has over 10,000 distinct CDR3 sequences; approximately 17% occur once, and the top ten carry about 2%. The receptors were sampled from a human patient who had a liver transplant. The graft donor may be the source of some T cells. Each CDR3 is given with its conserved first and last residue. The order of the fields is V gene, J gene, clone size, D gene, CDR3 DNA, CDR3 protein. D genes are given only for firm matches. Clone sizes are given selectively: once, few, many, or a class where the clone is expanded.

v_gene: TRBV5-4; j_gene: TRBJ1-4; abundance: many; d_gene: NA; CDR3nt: TGTGCCAGCAGCTCAGGGGCAACTAATGAAAAACTGTTTTTT; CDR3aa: CASSSGATNEKLFF
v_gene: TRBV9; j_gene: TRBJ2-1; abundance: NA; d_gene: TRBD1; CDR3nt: TGTGCCAGCAGCAAACAGGGGGCGCCGGACAATGAGCAGTTCTTC; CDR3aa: CASSKQGAPDNEQFF
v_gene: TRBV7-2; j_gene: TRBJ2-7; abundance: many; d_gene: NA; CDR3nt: TGTGCCAGCAGCCCGATCGGACATCTAAATTCCTACGAGCAGTACTTC; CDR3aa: CASSPIGHLNSYEQYF
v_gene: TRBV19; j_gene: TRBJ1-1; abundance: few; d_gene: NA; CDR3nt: TGTGCCAGTAGATACAGGGAGCTGGGCACTGAAGCTTTCTTT; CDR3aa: CASRYRELGTEAFF
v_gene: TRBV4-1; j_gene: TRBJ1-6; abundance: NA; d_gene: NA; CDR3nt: TGCGCCAGCAGCCCAATCGGGCGCGACATAAATTCACCCCTCCACTTT; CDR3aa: CASSPIGRDINSPLHF
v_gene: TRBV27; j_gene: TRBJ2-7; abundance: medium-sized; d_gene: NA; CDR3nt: TGTGCCAGCGGGCTCGGACTCGCCTACGAGCAGTACTTC; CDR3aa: CASGLGLAYEQYF
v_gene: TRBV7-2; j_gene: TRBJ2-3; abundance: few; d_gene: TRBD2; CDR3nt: TGTGCCAGCAGTTTTAGGGACTATCTCACAGATACGCAGTATTTT; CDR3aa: CASSFRDYLTDTQYF
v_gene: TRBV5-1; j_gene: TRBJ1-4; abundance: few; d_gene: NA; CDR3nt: TGCGCCAGCAGCTTGGCGGCCCAGTCTGAAAAACTGTTTTTT; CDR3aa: CASSLAAQSEKLFF
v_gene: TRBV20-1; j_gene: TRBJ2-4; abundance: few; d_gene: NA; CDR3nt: TGCAGTGCTAGAATGACCAAAAACATTCAGTACTTC; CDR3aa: CSARMTKNIQYF
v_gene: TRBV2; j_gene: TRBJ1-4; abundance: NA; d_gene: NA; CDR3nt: TGTGCCAGACAACAGGACCGAAATGAAAAACTGTTTTTT; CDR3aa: CARQQDRNEKLFF
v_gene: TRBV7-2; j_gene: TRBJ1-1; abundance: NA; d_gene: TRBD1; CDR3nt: TGTGCCAGCAGCCGTATACTGACAGGGCGAACGGCCACTGAAGCTTTCTTT; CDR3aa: CASSRILTGRTATEAFF
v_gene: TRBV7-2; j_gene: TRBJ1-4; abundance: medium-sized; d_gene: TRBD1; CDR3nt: TGTGCCAGCAGCTTAGAACGTCCGGGGACAGGGGATGAAAAACTGTTTTTT; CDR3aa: CASSLERPGTGDEKLFF
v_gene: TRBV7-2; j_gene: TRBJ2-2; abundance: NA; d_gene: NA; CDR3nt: TGTGCCAGCAGCTTGTATGGCGGGACCGGGGAGCTGTTTTTT; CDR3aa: CASSLYGGTGELFF
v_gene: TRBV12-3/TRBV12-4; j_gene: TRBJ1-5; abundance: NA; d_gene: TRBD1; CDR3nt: TGTGCCAGCAGTTTGACAGGGGGGGATCAGCCCCAGCATTTT; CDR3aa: CASSLTGGDQPQHF
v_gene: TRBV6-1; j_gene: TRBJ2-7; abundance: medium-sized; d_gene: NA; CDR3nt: TGTGCCAGCAGTGCGACAGCCCAGATCTCAAGCTCCTACGAGCAGTACTTC; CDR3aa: CASSATAQISSSYEQYF
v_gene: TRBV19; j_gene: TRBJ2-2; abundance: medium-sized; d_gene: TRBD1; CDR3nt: TGTGCCAGTAGTTATACAGGGGGTTTCCCCGGGGAGCTGTTTTTT; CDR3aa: CASSYTGGFPGELFF
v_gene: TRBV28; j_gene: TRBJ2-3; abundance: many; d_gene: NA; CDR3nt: TGTGCAATCGGACGAACCACAGATACGCAGTATTTT; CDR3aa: CAIGRTTDTQYF
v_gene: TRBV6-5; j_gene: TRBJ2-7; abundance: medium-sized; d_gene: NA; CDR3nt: TGTGCCAGCAAGAGCGAGCCAAATCTACTCTACGAGCAGTACTTC; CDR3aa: CASKSEPNLLYEQYF
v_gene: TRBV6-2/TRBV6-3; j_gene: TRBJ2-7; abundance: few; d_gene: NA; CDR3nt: TGTGCCAGCAGTTCACCATGGGGGCGCGGTTACGAGCAGTACTTC; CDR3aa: CASSSPWGRGYEQYF
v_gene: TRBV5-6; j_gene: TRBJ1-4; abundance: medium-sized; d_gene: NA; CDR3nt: TGTGCCAGCAGCTTGTTCGGCCGAATAGGTGATGAAAAACTGTTTTTT; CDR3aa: CASSLFGRIGDEKLFF
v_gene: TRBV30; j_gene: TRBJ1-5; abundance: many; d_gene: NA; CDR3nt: TGTGCCTGGGGACAGTTCAATCAGCCCCAGCATTTT; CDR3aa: CAWGQFNQPQHF
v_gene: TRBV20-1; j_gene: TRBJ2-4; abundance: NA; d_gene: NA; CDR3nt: TGCAGTGCTAGATGGGGCCGGGACTGGGAAAACATTCAGTACTTC; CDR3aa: CSARWGRDWENIQYF
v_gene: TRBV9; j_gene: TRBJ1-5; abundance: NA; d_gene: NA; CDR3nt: TGTGCCAGCAGCGTAGCGGGGGGCTATCAGCCCCAGCATTTT; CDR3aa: CASSVAGGYQPQHF
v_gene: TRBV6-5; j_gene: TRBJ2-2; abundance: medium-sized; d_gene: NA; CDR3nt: TGTGCCACCTCAGAGGGCTGGGACACCGGGGAGCTGTTTTTT; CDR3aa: CATSEGWDTGELFF
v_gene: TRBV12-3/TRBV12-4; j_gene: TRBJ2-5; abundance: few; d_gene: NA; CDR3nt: TGTGCCAGCAGCTCCGTTGGTCGCCAAGAGACCCAGTACTTC; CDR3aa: CASSSVGRQETQYF
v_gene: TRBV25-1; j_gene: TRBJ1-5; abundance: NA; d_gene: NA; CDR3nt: TGTGCCAGCACGGCGCCAGGACTTAATCAGCCCCAGCATTTT; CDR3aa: CASTAPGLNQPQHF
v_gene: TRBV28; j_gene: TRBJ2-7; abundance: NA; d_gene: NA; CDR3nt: TGTGCCAGCAGTTTCCAAAACTACGAGCAGTACTTC; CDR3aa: CASSFQNYEQYF
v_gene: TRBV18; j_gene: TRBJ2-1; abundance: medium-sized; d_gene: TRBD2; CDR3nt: TGTGCCAGCTCACCCGGACTAGCGGGAGGGCAGCAGTTCTTC; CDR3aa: CASSPGLAGGQQFF
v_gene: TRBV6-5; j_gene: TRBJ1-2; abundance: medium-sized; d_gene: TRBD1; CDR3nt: TGTGCCAGCAGTCTTACAGGGGACTATGGCTACACCTTC; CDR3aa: CASSLTGDYGYTF
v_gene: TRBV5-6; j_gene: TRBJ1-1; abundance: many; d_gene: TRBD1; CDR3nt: TGTGCCAGCAGCTCCGGACAGGGGGCGTGGGGCACTGAAGCTTTCTTT; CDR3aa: CASSSGQGAWGTEAFF
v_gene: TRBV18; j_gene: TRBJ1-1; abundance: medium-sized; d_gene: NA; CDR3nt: TGTGCCAGCTCACCATGGCAGGGTGGGGAGTTTGAGAACACTGAAGCTTTCTTT; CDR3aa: CASSPWQGGEFENTEAFF
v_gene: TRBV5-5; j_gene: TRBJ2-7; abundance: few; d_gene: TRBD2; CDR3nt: TGTGCCAGCAGCAGACTAGCGGGAGGGCCTCTGTACGAGCAGTACTTC; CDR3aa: CASSRLAGGPLYEQYF
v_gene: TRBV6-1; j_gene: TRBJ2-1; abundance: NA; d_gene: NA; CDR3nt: TGTGCCAGCAGGGAACCCCTCGGACGGACACTCCGGAATGAGCAGTTCTTC; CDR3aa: CASREPLGRTLRNEQFF
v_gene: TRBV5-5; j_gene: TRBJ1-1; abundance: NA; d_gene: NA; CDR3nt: TGTGCCAGCAGCTTGATTTTTGTGGGTGAAGCTTTCTTT; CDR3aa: CASSLIFVGEAFF
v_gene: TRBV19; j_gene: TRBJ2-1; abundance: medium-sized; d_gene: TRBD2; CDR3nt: TGTGCCAGTACTTTGGGAGGACTAGCGGGCAATGAGCAGTTCTTC; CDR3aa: CASTLGGLAGNEQFF
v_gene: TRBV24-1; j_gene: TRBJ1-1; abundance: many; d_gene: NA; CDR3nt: TGTGCCACCAGTGATTTGCGAAATGGAAAGGTTGAAGCTTTCTTT; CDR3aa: CATSDLRNGKVEAFF